Below are 30 T cell receptor beta chains sequenced from a single sample in a study of T cells in Graves' hyperthyroidism and ophthalmopathy. Amplification of TCR beta CDR3 regions used RNA as the template. The HTBI primer set drove a first-round RT-PCR of the TCR CDR3. Each CDR3 protein is one row after TCRdb ran MiXCR on the multiplex PCR reads. In the table there are about 360,000 distinct CDR3 sequences, 13% of which are singletons. The sample taken for sequencing was blood. These receptors came from a young man with Graves' hyperthyroidism that later progressed to Graves' ophthalmopathy.

This clonotype was found a few times. The V gene is TRBV5-1, the J gene TRBJ2-1; 7 bases fit TRBD2. CDR1 SGHRS and CDR2 YFSETQ come from the germline V gene. Trimming removed 2 bases from V and 4 bases from J; junction bases left unmatched: 6. CDR3 length equals 15 residues. CDR3 sequence reads: CASSFSSGKYNEQFF. DNA of the CDR3: TGCGCCAGCAGCTTTTCTAGCGGAAAATACAATGAGCAGTTCTTC.

This clonotype occurred many times. This chain connects TRBV28 to TRBJ2-2; D gene unclear. The CDR3 runs to 14 residues. CDR1 MDHEN and CDR2 SYDVKM come from the germline V gene. V lost 3 bases to trimming and J lost 0 bases, with 5 bases between them. This CDR3 reads CASSLPSNTGELFF. The CDR3 nucleotides read TGTGCCAGCAGTTTGCCTTCGAACACCGGGGAGCTGTTTTTT.

This clonotype was counted at least ten times. The CDR3 coding sequence is TGTGCCAGCAGCCTTAGCGCGGGGAATCCCTACGAGCAGTACTTC. Translating it yields CASSLSAGNPYEQYF. The V gene is TRBV11-2, the J gene TRBJ2-7, with a tentative D call TRBD2 (6 bases). Germline V CDR1 and CDR2: SGHAT, FQNNGV. The CDR3 is 15 amino acids. Trimming cost V 5 bases and J 2 bases, with 16 bases left between them.

The CDR3 sequence is CASSLFLNEQYF. DNA of the CDR3: TGCGCCAGCAGCTTGTTTCTAAACGAGCAGTACTTC. The chain recombines TRBV5-1 with TRBJ2-7, with no clear D. Trimming took 1 base from V and 5 from J, leaving 7 bases between them. The CDR3 contains 12 residues. Germline CDR1 reads SGHRS; CDR2 reads YFSETQ.

This clonotype was detected many times. The rearrangement uses TRBV29-1 and TRBJ2-1; D perhaps matches TRBD2 (6 bases). Germline V gene data show CDR1 as SQVTM and CDR2 as ANQGSEA. The CDR3 totals 15 residues. V was shortened by 6 bases and J by 6 bases, with 21 bases between the two germline ends. CDR3 in DNA: TGCAGCGTCGCCGGAGGGGCAGGGTGGTTCAATGAGCAGTTCTTC. Amino acids: CSVAGGAGWFNEQFF.

This clonotype occurred many times. The genes are TRBV29-1 and TRBJ1-2; maybe TRBD1 (5 bases). Germline V gene lookup returns CDR1 SQVTM and CDR2 ANQGSEA. The CDR3 length is 14 residues. V lost 5 bases and J lost 2, with 15 bases in between. The chain's CDR3 is CSVQPRGENYGYTF. The CDR3 coding sequence is TGCAGCGTTCAGCCTCGGGGGGAGAACTATGGCTACACCTTC.

This clonotype was seen more than once but under ten times. The genes are TRBV5-1 and TRBJ1-3, with D perhaps TRBD1 (5 bases). The ends were cut back, 1 base at V and 0 bases at J, with 8 bases in the middle. The CDR3 runs to 15 residues. Germline CDR1 is SGHRS and CDR2 is YFSETQ. The CDR3 bases are TGCGCCAGCAGCTTGTCCCAGGGCTCTGGAAACACCATATATTTT. This translates into CASSLSQGSGNTIYF.

This clonotype showed up just a few times. CDR3 loop: CASSVRERREDIQYF. The CDR3 nucleotides are TGTGCCAGCAGCGTCAGGGAGCGAAGAGAGGACATTCAGTACTTC. The V call is TRBV6-2 or TRBV6-3, the J call TRBJ2-4; either TRBD1 or TRBD2 may fit D (5 bases each). Germline V gene data show CDR1 as MNHEY and CDR2 as SVGEGT. Trimming removed 6 bases from V and 8 bases from J, with 20 bases in between. CDR3 length: 15 amino acids.

This clonotype was observed a handful of times. The chain has TRBV19 and TRBJ1-5; TRBD1 matches 8 bases. Germline CDR1 LNHDA, CDR2 SQIVND (reference sequence). The ends lost 6 bases at V and 4 bases at J; junction bases unmatched: 5. This CDR3 is 14 amino acids long. The CDR3 sequence: CASRQGVPNQPQHF. The DNA of the CDR3 is TGTGCCAGTAGACAGGGGGTGCCAAATCAGCCCCAGCATTTT.

This clonotype was counted ten times or more. The gene calls are TRBV3-1 and TRBJ2-5, with a tentative D call TRBD2 (6 bases). Germline loops: CDR1 LGHDT, CDR2 YNNKEL (reference sequence). The length of the CDR3 is 16 residues. Trimming stripped 6 bases from V and 0 bases from J, with 17 bases between. The CDR3 nucleotides read TGTGCCAGCAGTCCCTTTACGGGGGTGTACCAAGAGACCCAGTACTTC. Translated: CASSPFTGVYQETQYF.

This clonotype showed up just a few times. This chain uses TRBV9 with TRBJ2-1; the D call may be TRBD1 or TRBD2 (7 bases each). Germline V CDR1 and CDR2: SGDLS, YYNGEE. The CDR3 length is 14 residues. Trimming removed 3 bases from V and 7 bases from J, with 14 bases in between. The CDR3 region has the DNA TGTGCCAGCAGCGCGCCCAGGGGGGGTAATGAGCAGTTCTTC. Its protein is CASSAPRGGNEQFF.

Note on this clonotype: A much larger clone sits a single nucleotide away, making a read error possible. V usage is TRBV6-2 or TRBV6-3 and J usage is TRBJ2-7; tentative D call: TRBD1 (5 bases). The V and J ends lost 0 bases and 3 bases respectively, with 15 bases between them. Germline V gives CDR1 MNHEY, CDR2 SVGEGT. The CDR3 spans 16 residues. The CDR3 DNA is TGTGCCAGCAGTTACTCGCTTGCGCAGGGCGACTACGAGCAGTACTTC. Translating gives CASSYSLAQGDYEQYF.

Notes on this clonotype: A read error is possible here, since a much larger clone lies one base away. The chain combines TRBV2 with TRBJ2-1, with 8 bases aligning to TRBD1. The germline V gene encodes CDR1 SNHLY and CDR2 FYNNEI. The J segment lost 9 bases and the V segment lost 5 bases, leaving 9 bases of the junction unmatched. The CDR3 is made up of 14 amino acids. CDR3 DNA: TGTGCCAGCAGTTCCCGGGACAGGTGCGGTGAGCAGTTCTTC. Encoded protein: CASSSRDRCGEQFF.

The chain combines TRBV27 with TRBJ1-2; D is perhaps TRBD1 (5 bases). V was trimmed by 1 base and J by 0 bases, leaving 9 bases between them. CDR3 length: 15 amino acids. Germline-derived CDR1 and CDR2 are MNHEY and SMNVEV (reference sequence). This CDR3 reads CASSLYRNPNYGYTF. CDR3 in DNA: TGTGCCAGCAGTTTATACAGGAATCCTAACTATGGCTACACCTTC.

The chain has TRBV5-1 and TRBJ2-1, with 7 bases aligning to TRBD2. Per the germline V gene, CDR1 is SGHRS and CDR2 is YFSETQ. V lost 4 bases to trimming and J lost 5 bases; unmatched junction nucleotides: 9. This CDR3 spans 15 amino acids. The CDR3 reads CASSILAVGDNEQFF. The CDR3 DNA sequence: TGCGCCAGCAGCATCCTAGCGGTCGGTGACAATGAGCAGTTCTTC.

At least ten counts were recorded for this clonotype. The genes are TRBV12-3 or TRBV12-4 and TRBJ1-6, with D perhaps TRBD1 (5 bases). The CDR3 extends over 13 amino acids. Trimming took 7 bases from V and 9 from J, leaving 13 bases between them. This chain's CDR3 is CASTTEGSSPLHF. The DNA of the CDR3 is TGTGCCAGCACCACGGAGGGGTCTTCACCCCTCCACTTT.

This clonotype was counted at least ten times. This chain links TRBV13 with TRBJ1-1; 8 bases agree with TRBD1. This CDR3 contains 15 residues. With V trimmed by 4 bases and J by 5 bases, 9 bases remained unmatched. CDR1 and CDR2 from the germline V gene are PRHDT and FYEKMQ (reference sequence). DNA for the CDR3: TGTGCCAGCAGCTCCCCGGACAGGGCAAGAACTGAAGCTTTCTTT. It is translated as CASSSPDRARTEAFF.

The chain is built from TRBV12-5 and TRBJ2-7; no clear D gene. The V and J ends lost 4 bases and 0 bases respectively, with 10 bases between them. The CDR3 covers 14 residues. CDR1 LGHNT and CDR2 FRNRAP come from the germline V gene. CDR3 coding DNA: TGTGCTAGTGGTTGGGCCAGGATCTCCTACGAGCAGTACTTC. Protein: CASGWARISYEQYF.

This clonotype has at least ten counts. The chain recombines TRBV11-2 with TRBJ2-5; no clear D. The CDR3 spans 13 residues. Germline V gene lookup returns CDR1 SGHAT and CDR2 FQNNGV. V was clipped by 6 bases and J by 5 bases, with 13 bases between them. CDR3 bases: TGTGCCAGCAGGTCCCCAGGCTGGGAGACCCAGTACTTC. Protein sequence: CASRSPGWETQYF.

This clonotype was detected many times. The chain links TRBV18 to TRBJ1-5, with a tentative D call TRBD1 (5 bases). The CDR3 loop spans 15 amino acids. Germline assignment: CDR1 KGHSH and CDR2 LQKENI. The V end was cut by 1 base, the J end by 3 bases, with 10 bases between. The DNA of the CDR3 is TGTGCCAGCTCACCACGGGGCGCAGTCAATCAGCCCCAGCATTTT. Protein: CASSPRGAVNQPQHF.

J is TRBJ1-5 and V is TRBV19, with D hard to call. Germline lookup yields CDR1 LNHDA and CDR2 SQIVND (reference sequence). Trimming took 3 bases from V and 5 from J, leaving 14 bases between them. This CDR3 is 15 amino acids long. The CDR3 reads CASSIKLSGYQPQHF. The CDR3 DNA follows: TGTGCCAGTAGTATTAAGCTTTCTGGATATCAGCCCCAGCATTTT. Drawing the rest from reference TRBV19 and TRBJ1-5, the complete variable domain is DGGITQSPKYLFRKEGQNVTLSCEQNLNHDAMYWYRQDPGQGLRLIYYSQIVNDFQKGDIAEGYSVSREKKESFPLTVTSAQKNPTAFYLCASSIKLSGYQPQHFGDGTRLSIL.

This clonotype was detected ten times or more. CDR3 protein: CASSPRQGSPHTDTQYF. CDR3 nucleotide sequence: TGTGCCAGCAGTCCGAGACAGGGATCTCCCCACACAGATACGCAGTATTTT. This chain links TRBV12-3 or TRBV12-4 with TRBJ2-3, with 7 bases aligning to TRBD1. CDR3 size: 17 residues. Trimming cost V 5 bases and J 2 bases; bases outside gene matches: 13.

This clonotype was observed at least ten times. J is TRBJ2-7 and V is TRBV29-1; the match to TRBD2 covers 7 bases. The V gene end was trimmed by 7 bases and the J gene end by 0 bases; junction bases not matched to a gene: 0. CDR1 is SQVTM and CDR2 is ANQGSEA in the germline V gene. This CDR3 contains 11 residues. The CDR3 sequence is CSGTSSYEQYF. The CDR3 region has the DNA TGCAGCGGGACTAGCTCCTACGAGCAGTACTTC.

This clonotype has ten or more counts. The CDR3 DNA is TGTGCCAGCACCCATCCGGGGGATGAGCAGTACTTC. Translating it yields CASTHPGDEQYF. The chain couples TRBV6-1 to TRBJ2-7; D may be TRBD2 (6 bases). V was trimmed by 7 bases and J by 7 bases, leaving 14 bases between them. The germline gives CDR1 MNHNS, CDR2 SASEGT. The CDR3 consists of 12 residues.

This clonotype came up many times. The J gene is TRBJ1-3, the V gene TRBV12-3 or TRBV12-4; weak D call: TRBD1 (5 bases). CDR3 length: 14 amino acids. Deletions cut 1 base from V and 7 bases from J, with 11 bases between. This CDR3 is CASSLGAGWNTIYF. The CDR3 nucleotides read TGTGCCAGCAGTTTAGGGGCAGGGTGGAACACCATATATTTT.

There are a few counts of this clonotype. The chain combines TRBV6-1 with TRBJ1-2; D gene unclear. Germline V gene data show CDR1 as MNHNS and CDR2 as SASEGT. CDR3 length: 15 residues. V was trimmed by 3 bases and J by 6 bases, leaving 17 bases between them. CDR3 in amino acids: CASSETFILFNGYTF. The CDR3 region has the DNA TGTGCCAGCAGTGAGACATTCATCCTATTCAATGGCTACACCTTC.

This clonotype was recorded a few times. This chain joins TRBV20-1 and TRBJ2-1; TRBD2 is a possible D gene (7 bases). CDR3 size: 14 residues. Germline values: CDR1 DFQATT, CDR2 SNEGSKA (reference sequence). V was pared by 3 bases and J by 7 bases, with 16 bases between. CDR3 in amino acids: CSASGGPSLNEQFF. In DNA, the CDR3 is TGCAGTGCTAGCGGGGGGCCTTCCCTTAATGAGCAGTTCTTC.

This clonotype was seen many times. This chain uses TRBV11-2 with TRBJ2-7, with TRBD2 as a possible D gene (5 bases). V lost 2 bases and J 2 bases, leaving 10 bases between the germline ends. The germline V gene encodes CDR1 SGHAT and CDR2 FQNNGV. The CDR3 has 14 residues. Written as DNA, the CDR3 is TGTGCCAGCAGCTTAATGGACGGGACCTACGAGCAGTACTTC. This codes for CASSLMDGTYEQYF.

This clonotype was detected ten times or more. The chain couples TRBV7-9 to TRBJ1-1; D gene unclear. The CDR3 is 13 residues long. V was cut by 2 bases and J by 5 bases, with 9 bases left in between. Germline-derived CDR1 and CDR2 are SEHNR and FQNEAQ (reference sequence). CDR3 loop: CASSLIGRTEAFF. CDR3 in DNA: TGTGCCAGCAGCTTAATCGGGAGGACTGAAGCTTTCTTT.

Turning to this clonotype: A much larger clone differs from this one at a single base, so this may be a read error. The rearrangement uses TRBV2 and TRBJ2-7; D possibly uses TRBD1 or TRBD2 (6 bases each). The ends were cut back, 9 bases at V and 1 base at J, with 19 bases in the middle. The CDR3 length is 15 residues. The germline CDR1 and CDR2 sequences are SNHLY and FYNNEI. The CDR3 spells CASRQGCGVSYEQYF. The CDR3 DNA reads as TGTGCCAGTCGTCAGGGGTGCGGGGTATCCTACGAGCAGTACTTC. The full variable domain, rest sourced from reference TRBV2 and TRBJ2-7, is EPEVTQTPSHQVTQMGQEVILRCVPISNHLYFYWYRQILGQKVEFLVSFYNNEISEKSEIFDDQFSVERPDGSNFTLKIRSTKLEDSAMYFCASRQGCGVSYEQYFGPGTRLTVT.